This T cell receptor beta chain emerged from a study of cytomegalovirus exposure and HLA in healthy donors. The study, taken as a whole, reports: Accurate prediction of most subjects' HLA-A and HLA-B alleles from TCR beta sequences was reported. Analysis performed later showed TCR beta chains linked to HLA being more clonally expanded than equally common others.

A note on this clone: As yet, its antigen is unknown.

PCR employed 60 Vbeta and 13 Jbeta primers. Only in-frame clones appear in the TCRdb table, and some are missing; sequencing was by immunoSEQ multiplex PCR. The sample has roughly 120,000 clones, under 90% seen once. V dropped 5 bases and J dropped 3; count of bases not matched to a gene: 2. This CDR3 spans 14 amino acids. Germline V gene data show CDR1 as LNHDA and CDR2 as SQIVND (reference sequence). The TCR originated in a female donor in good health and CMV-seropositive. The chain employs TRBV19 and TRBJ2-2; 8 bases fit TRBD1. Source material: PBMCs. CDR3 bases: TGTGCCAGTAGTTGGGACAGGCACACCGGGGAGCTGTTTTTT. The encoded protein is CASSWDRHTGELFF.